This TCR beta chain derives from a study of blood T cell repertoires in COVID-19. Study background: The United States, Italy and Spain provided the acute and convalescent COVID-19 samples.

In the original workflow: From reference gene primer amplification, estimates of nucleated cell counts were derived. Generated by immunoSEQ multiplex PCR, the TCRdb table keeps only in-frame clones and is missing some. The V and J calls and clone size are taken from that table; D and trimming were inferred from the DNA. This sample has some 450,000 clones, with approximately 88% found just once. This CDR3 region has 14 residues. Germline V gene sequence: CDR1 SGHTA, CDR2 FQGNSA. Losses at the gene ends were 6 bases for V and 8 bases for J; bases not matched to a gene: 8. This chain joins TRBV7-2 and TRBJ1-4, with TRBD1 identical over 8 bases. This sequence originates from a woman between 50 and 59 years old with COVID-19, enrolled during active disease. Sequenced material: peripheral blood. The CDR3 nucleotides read TGTGCCAGCAGGTCCGGACAGGGTGGGGAAAAACTGTTTTTT. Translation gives CASRSGQGGEKLFF.